This record looks at one T cell receptor (beta chain) sequence and its context. Its antigen is unidentified. The record originates from a study of cytomegalovirus exposure and HLA in healthy donors. Study-wide points: Cytomegalovirus-associated status was assigned to 164 TCR beta chains.

V dropped 5 bases and J dropped 1 base, with 17 bases sitting between them. The CDR3 length is 15 residues. Germline-derived CDR1 and CDR2 are GTSNPN and SVGIG (reference sequence). A multiplex PCR was run with 60 Vbeta primers and 13 Jbeta primers. Clones were sequenced by immunoSEQ multiplex PCR, and TCRdb holds only the in-frame ones, with some missing. The sample has under 100,000 clones, over 65% seen once. The TCR comes from a man aged 50 or older in good health and CMV-seronegative. The chain recombines TRBV30 with TRBJ2-5; D might be TRBD2 (5 bases). Sequencing was carried out using PBMCs. CDR3: CAWGPTWTFQETQYF. CDR3 nucleotide sequence: TGTGCCTGGGGACCCACTTGGACTTTCCAAGAGACCCAGTACTTC.